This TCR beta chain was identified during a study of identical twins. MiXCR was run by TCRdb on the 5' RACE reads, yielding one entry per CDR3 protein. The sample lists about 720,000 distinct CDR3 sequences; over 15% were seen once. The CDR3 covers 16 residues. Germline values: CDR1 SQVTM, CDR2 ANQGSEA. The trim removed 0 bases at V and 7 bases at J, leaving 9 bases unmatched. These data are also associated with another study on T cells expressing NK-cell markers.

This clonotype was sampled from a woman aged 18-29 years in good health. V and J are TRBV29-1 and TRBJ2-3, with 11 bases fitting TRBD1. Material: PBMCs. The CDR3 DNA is TGCAGCGTTGAAGATCGGGGGACAGGGGGTGAGAATACGCAGTATTTT. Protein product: CSVEDRGTGGENTQYF.